This T cell receptor (beta chain) was obtained from a study of cytomegalovirus exposure and HLA in healthy donors. The PCR had 60 Vbeta and 13 Jbeta primers. Here immunoSEQ multiplex PCR was the method, and the copy in TCRdb shows in-frame clones only, minus some. Seen here are some 150,000 clones, around 75% observed once, and the top ten hold roughly 4%. Study-level points and caveats: When presence/absence was analysed, sequencing depth was taken to be roughly uniform across donors. Prior analysis indicated that the majority of TCR beta V segments exhibited productivity approximately 87% or approximately 30% of the time. It was shown in a later analysis that HLA-associated TCR beta chains were more clonally expanded than other, equally common chains.

Of note for this clone: Its antigen remains unidentified.

This TCR derives from a human donor in good health. Sequencing input: PBMCs.

The CDR3 reads CASSFGGQGGTEAFF. The CDR3 region has the DNA TGTGCCAGCAGCTTCGGGGGGCAGGGTGGGACTGAAGCTTTCTTT. This chain joins TRBV5-4 and TRBJ1-1, with D possibly being TRBD1 (6 bases). Trimming shortened V by 2 bases and J by 5 bases, and 16 bases separated the two germline ends. The germline V gene encodes CDR1 SGHNT and CDR2 YYREEE (reference sequence). This CDR3 spans 15 amino acids.